This TCR beta chain was retrieved from a study of blood T cell repertoires in COVID-19. On the study more broadly: Nucleic acid was either cDNA or gDNA, and it came from T cells, B-cell-depleted T cells, or PBMCs.

TCRdb's table, derived via immunoSEQ multiplex PCR, lists solely in-frame clones and lacks some. The table shows about 140,000 clones, with approximately 80% occurring only once. The ends were cut back, 2 bases at V and 6 bases at J, with 9 bases in the middle. Germline V lookup: CDR1 SGHDT, CDR2 YYEEEE. There are 12 residues in the CDR3. The specimen was peripheral blood. The chain links TRBV5-6 to TRBJ2-7; D perhaps matches TRBD2 (5 bases). The receptor's source is a woman older than 75 in a cohort sampled during active or convalescent COVID-19. CDR3 nucleotide sequence: TGTGCCAGCAGCTTTTCCCGGGGCGAGCAGTACTTC. Amino acids: CASSFSRGEQYF.